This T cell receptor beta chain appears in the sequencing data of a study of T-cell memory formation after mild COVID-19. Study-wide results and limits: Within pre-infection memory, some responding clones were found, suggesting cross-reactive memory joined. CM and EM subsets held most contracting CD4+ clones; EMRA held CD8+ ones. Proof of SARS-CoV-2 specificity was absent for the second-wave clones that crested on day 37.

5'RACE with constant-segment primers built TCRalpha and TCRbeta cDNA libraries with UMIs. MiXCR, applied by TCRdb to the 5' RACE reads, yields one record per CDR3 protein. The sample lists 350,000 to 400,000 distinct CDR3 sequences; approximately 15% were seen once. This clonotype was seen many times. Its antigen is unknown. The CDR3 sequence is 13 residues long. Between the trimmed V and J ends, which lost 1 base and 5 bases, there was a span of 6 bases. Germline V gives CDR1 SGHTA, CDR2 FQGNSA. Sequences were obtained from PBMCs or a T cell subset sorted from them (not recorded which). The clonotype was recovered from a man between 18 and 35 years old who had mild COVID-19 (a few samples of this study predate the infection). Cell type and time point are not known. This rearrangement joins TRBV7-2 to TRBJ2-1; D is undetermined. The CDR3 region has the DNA TGTGCCAGCAGCTTAGGCTGGGACAATGAGCAGTTCTTC. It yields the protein CASSLGWDNEQFF. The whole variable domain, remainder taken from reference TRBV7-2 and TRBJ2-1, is GAGVSQSPSNKVTEKGKDVELRCDPISGHTALYWYRQSLGQGLEFLIYFQGNSAPDKSGLPSDRFSAERTGGSVSTLTIQRTQQEDSAVYLCASSLGWDNEQFFGPGTRLTVL.